Sequencing of this TCR beta chain was carried out in a study of control samples from healthy donors and cancer patients. Clones were sequenced by immunoSEQ multiplex PCR, and TCRdb holds only the in-frame ones, with some missing. The sample lists roughly 220,000 clones, just under 95% occurring once. The trim removed 5 bases at V and 0 bases at J, leaving 8 bases unmatched. This CDR3 is 18 amino acids long. Per germline, CDR1 KGHDR and CDR2 SFDVKD. The chain joins TRBV24-1 to TRBJ2-2; 10 bases are a match to TRBD1. What was sequenced was blood. The sequence was obtained from a man in his fifties in good health. CDR3 in amino acids: CATSGGRDRGANTGELFF. DNA for the CDR3: TGTGCCACCAGTGGGGGCCGGGACAGGGGCGCGAACACCGGGGAGCTGTTTTTT.